This T cell receptor (beta chain) was obtained from a study of CD8 T cells in Susac syndrome. General observations from the study: As the study acknowledged, the number of individuals in its TCR sequencing and HLA analysis was relatively small.

RNA amounts of about 0.5 to 1 ug underwent reverse transcription with random hexamers. The amplification used immunoSEQ multiplex PCR on TCR beta CDR3; it spanned 54 Vbeta and 13 Jbeta. TCRdb re-called the immunoSEQ multiplex PCR reads through MiXCR, storing one row per CDR3 protein. Here the sample spans over 100,000 distinct CDR3 sequences, nearly 95% being singletons. CD8+ and CD4+ T cells taken from blood had their TCR beta sequenced. Controls comprised healthy donors matched for age and sex. In the case of this clonotype: Its antigen is unknown.

There are 12 residues in the CDR3. CDR1 and CDR2 from the germline V gene are MNHNS and SASEGT. Deletions cut 5 bases from V and 6 bases from J, with 10 bases between. This receptor was identified in a human donor in good health. This chain joins TRBV6-1 and TRBJ1-2; D ambiguous. The material sequenced was CD4+ T cells from PBMCs. CDR3: CASSPREHGYTF. The CDR3 nucleotides are TGTGCCAGCAGTCCGCGGGAGCATGGCTACACCTTC.